The clone carrying this TCR beta chain was observed a handful of times. The V end lost 4 bases, the J end lost 7 bases, and 11 bases lay between the germline ends. The CDR3 has 12 amino acids. These data come from a study of early T cells in non-severe SARS-CoV-2 infection. A single record per CDR3 protein comes from TCRdb applying MiXCR to the 5' RACE reads. The table has about 68,000 distinct CDR3 sequences, approximately 11% seen once. J is TRBJ2-7 and V is TRBV12-3 or TRBV12-4; D unresolved. The sequence derives from an adult who was a healthcare worker with PCR-confirmed SARS-CoV-2 infection or an uninfected control (not recorded which). The specimen was whole blood. The CDR3 nucleotides read TGTGCCAGCAGTTACCGGACCCGAGAGCAGTACTTC. Translation gives CASSYRTREQYF.